The clone carrying this T cell receptor (beta chain) has a single count. The data originate from a study of blood T cell repertoires in COVID-19. Recruitment covered over 20 US areas and drew participants whose ages spanned about 18 to 100 years. V shed 4 bases and J shed 0 bases, with 10 bases lying between them. Germline loops: CDR1 LNHDA, CDR2 SQIVND (reference sequence). The CDR3 covers 15 residues. Clones were sequenced by immunoSEQ multiplex PCR, and TCRdb holds only the in-frame ones, with some missing. The profile shows roughly 230,000 clones, 80% to 90% of them singletons. This receptor was identified in a woman aged 45-59 years who had been exposed to COVID-19. V gene TRBV19 combines with J gene TRBJ1-3; no clear D gene. The specimen sequenced was PBMCs or T cells enriched from blood (not recorded which). The CDR3 region is CASSNWRSSGNTIYF. In nucleotides, the CDR3 is TGTGCCAGTAGTAATTGGCGGAGCTCTGGAAACACCATATATTTT.